Presented here are 11 T cell receptor beta chains from one specimen sequenced in a study of cytomegalovirus exposure and HLA in healthy donors. Only in-frame clones appear in the TCRdb table, and some are missing; sequencing was by immunoSEQ multiplex PCR. The repertoire holds 130,000 or so clones, 89% seen once, with about 3.5% in the top ten. Material for sequencing was PBMCs. Receptors were obtained from a man aged 25 to 45 in good health and CMV-seronegative.

The J gene is TRBJ2-7, the V gene TRBV11-2; a weak D match, TRBD2 (7 bases). The CDR3 loop spans 15 amino acids. CDR1 is SGHAT and CDR2 is FQNNGV in the germline V gene. V was cut by 1 base and J by 3 bases, with 13 bases left in between. CDR3 sequence reads: CASSLGGGAFYEQYF. For the CDR3, the DNA is TGTGCCAGCAGCTTAGGAGGGGGGGCTTTCTACGAGCAGTACTTC.

The V and J genes are TRBV4-1 and TRBJ1-1; D perhaps matches TRBD1 (5 bases). V gave up 1 base and J gave up 1 base, with 10 bases separating them. Germline V gives CDR1 MGHRA, CDR2 YSYEKL. CDR3 length: 15 residues. The CDR3, as DNA: TGCGCCAGCAGCCAAGGGACACGGACGAACACTGAAGCTTTCTTT. It is translated as CASSQGTRTNTEAFF.

The chain is built from TRBV9 and TRBJ1-1; 9 positions agree with TRBD1. Per germline, CDR1 SGDLS and CDR2 YYNGEE. The CDR3 is 13 residues long. Germline trimming cut 2 bases from V and 10 bases from J; bases unmatched to any gene: 6. For the CDR3, the DNA is TGTGCCAGCAGCGTGGGGGACAGGGAAATAGCTTTCTTT. The encoded protein is CASSVGDREIAFF.

The table lists this clone with a few counts. CDR3 residues: CASSLGEALANYGYTF. CDR3 nucleotide sequence: TGTGCCAGTAGTCTTGGAGAGGCGCTAGCTAACTATGGCTACACCTTC. V usage is TRBV19 and J usage is TRBJ1-2; no clear D gene. This CDR3 has 16 residues. V dropped 5 bases and J dropped 0 bases, with 16 bases sitting between them. Germline V lookup: CDR1 LNHDA, CDR2 SQIVND (reference sequence). The full variable domain, its missing parts supplied by reference TRBV19 and TRBJ1-2, is DGGITQSPKYLFRKEGQNVTLSCEQNLNHDAMYWYRQDPGQGLRLIYYSQIVNDFQKGDIAEGYSVSREKKESFPLTVTSAQKNPTAFYLCASSLGEALANYGYTFGSGTRLTVV.

The chain is built from TRBV6-5 and TRBJ1-1; D possibly corresponds to TRBD1 (5 bases). The CDR3 is made up of 13 amino acids. Trimming left V 5 bases short and J 4 bases short, with 11 bases between. The V gene's germline CDR1 is MNHEY and CDR2 SVGAGI. The CDR3 protein is CASSPRVGTEAFF. CDR3 coding DNA: TGTGCCAGCAGTCCCAGGGTAGGCACTGAAGCTTTCTTT.

This chain links TRBV9 with TRBJ2-1, with TRBD1 matching over 9 bases. CDR1 is SGDLS and CDR2 is YYNGEE in the germline V gene. V shed 0 bases and J 2 bases; nucleotides not matched to a gene: 3. The CDR3 is 16 amino acids. The CDR3 is CASSVDGTGPYNEQFF. Here the CDR3 DNA reads TGTGCCAGCAGCGTAGATGGGACAGGGCCCTACAATGAGCAGTTCTTC.

The chain couples TRBV6-1 to TRBJ2-3, with TRBD2 matching 9 bases. The length of the CDR3 is 15 residues. The V gene end was trimmed by 3 bases and the J gene end by 2 bases; junction bases not matched to a gene: 3. In germline, CDR1 is MNHNS, CDR2 SASEGT. DNA for the CDR3: TGTGCCAGCAGTGAGTTAGCGGGGGACACAGATACGCAGTATTTT. Protein: CASSELAGDTDTQYF.

J is TRBJ1-1 and V is TRBV4-1; 7 bases fit TRBD1. The germline gives CDR1 MGHRA, CDR2 YSYEKL. The CDR3 runs to 16 residues. V trimming: 0 bases; J trimming: 2 bases; junction bases outside the gene matches: 6. The CDR3 is CASSQDLGDRNTEAFF. CDR3 DNA: TGCGCCAGCAGCCAAGATCTTGGGGACAGAAACACTGAAGCTTTCTTT.

The J gene is TRBJ2-1, the V gene TRBV11-3; TRBD1 aligns across 12 bases. V lost 5 bases, J lost 8 bases, and 7 bases stayed unmatched. Germline CDR1 is SGHNT and CDR2 is YENEEA. This CDR3 contains 15 residues. The CDR3 nucleotides are TGTGCCAGCAGCATCGGGACAGGGGGCTGGGATGAGCAGTTCTTC. Translation gives CASSIGTGGWDEQFF. Full variable domain (remainder filled in from reference TRBV11-3 and TRBJ2-1): EAGVVQSPRYKIIEKKQPVAFWCNPISGHNTLYWYLQNLGQGPELLIRYENEEAVDDSQLPKDRFSAERLKGVDSTLKIQPAELGDSAVYLCASSIGTGGWDEQFFGPGTRLTVL.

The table lists this clone with a count of one. The V and J genes are TRBV5-1 and TRBJ1-1; TRBD1 matches 7 bases. Germline V gene lookup returns CDR1 SGHRS and CDR2 YFSETQ. This CDR3 region has 14 residues. The trim removed 0 bases at V and 5 bases at J, leaving 4 bases unmatched. The CDR3 DNA follows: TGCGCCAGCAGCTTGGAGGGGGCTTGGACTGAAGCTTTCTTT. It translates to CASSLEGAWTEAFF.

This sequence joins TRBV9 and TRBJ2-5; D possibly corresponds to TRBD2 (6 bases). The CDR3 covers 15 residues. V was cut by 3 bases and J by 2 bases, with 14 bases left in between. The germline CDR1 and CDR2 sequences are SGDLS and YYNGEE. The CDR3 region is CASSGVGGGQETQYF. For the CDR3, the DNA is TGTGCCAGCAGCGGAGTTGGGGGAGGTCAAGAGACCCAGTACTTC. Using reference TRBV9 and TRBJ2-5 for the parts outside the CDR3, the full variable domain is DSGVTQTPKHLITATGQRVTLRCSPRSGDLSVYWYQQSLDQGLQFLIQYYNGEERAKGNILERFSAQQFPDLHSELNLSSLELGDSALYFCASSGVGGGQETQYFGPGTRLLVL.